Listed here are 4 T cell receptor beta chains from one sample, sequenced in a study of blood T cell repertoires in COVID-19. Measured with immunoSEQ multiplex PCR; TCRdb has only the in-frame clones, and not every one. This table has roughly 100,000 clones, 75% to 90% appearing once. The sequenced sample consisted of peripheral blood. The source is an elderly woman with acute or convalescent COVID-19.

With respect to this clone: One end of the junction fails to match germline, which may point to a read error. CDR3 region: CASSLASGGDSVF. The CDR3, as DNA: TGTGCCAGCAGCTTAGCTAGCGGGGGGGACTCGGTGTTC. The genes are TRBV7-9 and TRBJ2-7; TRBD2 aligns across 11 bases. Germline-derived CDR1 and CDR2 are SEHNR and FQNEAQ (reference sequence). The CDR3 loop spans 13 amino acids. Supplemented by reference TRBV7-9 and TRBJ2-7, the full variable domain reads DTGVSQNPRHKITKRGQNVTFRCDPISEHNRLYWYRQTLGQGPEFLTYFQNEAQLEKSRLLSDRFSAERPKGSFSTLEIQRTEQGDSAMYLCASSLASGGDSVFGPGTRLTVT.

V and J are TRBV19 and TRBJ1-1; no definite D call. Trimming pared 7 bases from V and 0 bases from J, leaving 15 bases between. Germline lookup yields CDR1 LNHDA and CDR2 SQIVND (reference sequence). CDR3 size: 15 residues. For the CDR3, the DNA is TGTGCCAGTACCCCAATCGCACAAATGAACACTGAAGCTTTCTTT. This encodes CASTPIAQMNTEAFF.

The rearrangement links TRBV7-8 to TRBJ2-7; possibly TRBD1 for D (6 bases). This CDR3 has 14 residues. Trimming stripped 5 bases from V and 2 bases from J, with 13 bases between. Per the germline V gene, CDR1 is SGHVS and CDR2 is FQNEAQ. The CDR3 nucleotides read TGTGCCAGCAGCACTAGGGGGTTTACCTACGAGCAGTACTTC. Amino acid sequence: CASSTRGFTYEQYF.

The J gene is TRBJ2-3, the V gene TRBV9; the D is unclear. Germline V lookup: CDR1 SGDLS, CDR2 YYNGEE. Trimming stripped 0 bases from V and 1 base from J, with 6 bases between. CDR3 length: 14 amino acids. Written as DNA, the CDR3 is TGTGCCAGCAGCGTAGATGGCCGCACAGATACGCAGTATTTT. It encodes CASSVDGRTDTQYF.